The clone carrying this T cell receptor (beta chain) was observed many times. Its antigen remains unknown. In preparing bulk TCR libraries, previously described methods and listed TCR primers were used. TCRdb reprocessed the PCR reads with MiXCR, giving one entry per CDR3 protein. The profile covers some 320,000 distinct CDR3 sequences, with around 21% appearing a single time and 0.7% to 0.9% taken by the ten largest. This sample was included in a study of molecular identifiers for immune sequencing clone quantification. Study conclusions and caveats: Clones above 20 RNA copies contained over 98% of effector molecules but under 1% of naive ones.

For naive CD8 T cells, sorting used the CD8+CD4-CCR7+CD45RA+ phenotype. This CDR3 has 15 residues. With 5 bases clipped from V and 4 bases from J, the junction kept 9 bases outside the gene matches. In germline, CDR1 is SGHTA, CDR2 FQGNSA. This clonotype was sampled from a human donor in good health. Some libraries in this study had Jurkat cell RNA spiked in. V gene TRBV7-2 combines with J gene TRBJ2-3, with 7 bases matching TRBD1. Sequencing input: naive CD8+ T cells from blood, with Jurkat cell RNA spiked in. The subset denotes: FACS-sorted CD8+CD4-CCR7+CD45RA+ naive T cells. The CDR3 nucleotides are TGTGCCAGCAGCCTAGAACAGGGGTCGGCAGATACGCAGTATTTT. Protein sequence: CASSLEQGSADTQYF.